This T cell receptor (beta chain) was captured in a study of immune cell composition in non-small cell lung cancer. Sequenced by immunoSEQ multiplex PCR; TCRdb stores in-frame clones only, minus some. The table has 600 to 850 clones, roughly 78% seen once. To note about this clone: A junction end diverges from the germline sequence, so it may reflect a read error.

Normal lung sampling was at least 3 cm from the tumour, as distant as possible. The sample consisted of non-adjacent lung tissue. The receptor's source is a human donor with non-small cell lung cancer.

CDR3 coding DNA: TGTGCCAGCAGTGAAGCGCTTCGCTTGACCCTCTTC. As protein: CASSEALRLTLF. The chain links TRBV2 to TRBJ2-7; no clear D. This CDR3 has 12 amino acids. Germline V gene data show CDR1 as SNHLY and CDR2 as FYNNEI.